The present entry profiles one T cell receptor (beta chain) with its context. Its specificity is unknown. Germline V CDR1 and CDR2: MDHEN, SYDVKM. The CDR3 runs 14 residues. J gave up 5 bases and V 6 bases, and 6 bases lay outside the gene matches. CD4+ T cells from unexposed donors were obtained before the COVID-19 pandemic (2011-2018). The cells were cultured for 9 to 11 days before CD4+ T cells were isolated. Unexposed-donor CD4+ T cells were probed with SARS-CoV-2 S/N and four cold-coronavirus spikes, cells permitting. The data derive from a study of CD4 T cells in relation to SARS-CoV-2 and coronaviruses. About the study: No peptide or an HIV-1 Nef peptide pool served as negative control.

Method: immunoSEQ multiplex PCR; TCRdb's copy keeps in-frame clones and lacks some. The sample has tens of thousands of clones; over 65% are singletons. This chain joins TRBV28 and TRBJ2-5; 10 bases match TRBD1. The sample was CD4+ T cells from PBMCs, cultured in vitro. The sequence was collected from a human donor in good health. DNA for the CDR3: TGTGCCAGCAGGACAGGGGGCGGGGGGGAGACCCAGTACTTC. Its translation is CASRTGGGGETQYF.